This TCR beta chain was profiled in a study of T cell repertoires in cytomegalovirus infection. TCRdb called the reads again in MiXCR, with one record for every CDR3 protein. The table has fewer than 200,000 distinct CDR3 sequences, approximately 9.7% seen once; the top ten hold approximately 4.6%. The V gene lost 4 bases and the J gene lost 4 bases, with 10 bases spanning the gap. The CDR3 consists of 13 residues. Germline V gives CDR1 MDHEN, CDR2 SYDVKM. There are many counts of this clonotype. Its specificity is unknown. Study observations and caveats: Cumulative frequency of public TCR beta families picked out carriers of CMV plus the relevant HLA.

The sequence was collected from a human donor in good health (CMV status not recorded). Some clones in this sample may be carry-over from other donors' samples. Sequencing was carried out using PBMCs. The J gene is TRBJ1-2, the V gene TRBV28, with no clear D. The CDR3 spells CASSSREVYGYTF. The CDR3 DNA reads as TGTGCCAGCAGTTCTAGAGAAGTCTATGGCTACACCTTC.